This T cell receptor beta chain was recovered during a study of breast tumors, draining lymph nodes, adjacent tissues (dated by TCRdb to about 2016). In the study overall: In breast cancer patients, the study compared the TCR beta repertoires of tumor, adjacent nontumor tissue and axillary lymph nodes. In human breast cancer, the study set out to evaluate how tumor, surrounding tissue and draining lymph node repertoires relate to one another and whether T cells may move between these sites.

The CDR3 spans 15 residues, from the cysteine through the phenylalanine. The kept DNA is CDR3 alone, 45 bases in frame from the first base. CDR1 and CDR2 are drawn from the germline V gene: KGHDR, SFDVKD. For this chain, trimming is 6 bases at the V end and 4 bases at the J end, and the number of junction bases without a gene match is 7. Results and caveats for the whole study, not just this receptor: Rather than being directly demonstrated, the conclusion that tumor T cells originate in lymph nodes was presented as consistent with a hypothesis. The data were considered consistent with most tumor T cells being derived from the lymph node and subsequently expanding within tumor tissue. Tumor and nontumor tissue repertoires were found to be significantly more similar in luminal-like than in basal-like breast cancer. Tumors showed preferential V and J gene usage, and their T-cell repertoire diversity fell below that of lymph nodes yet above that of nontumor tissue.

Ten or more counts support this clonotype. It lacks a known antigen. No much larger clone exists at a distance of one base, and base qualities are not known. TCRdb lists the instrument as Illumina HiSeq 2000. Multiplex PCR amplification was used to generate the TCR beta chain libraries. The amplified TCR beta chain products were analyzed by high-throughput sequencing. TCRdb reprocessed the public reads (quality trimming at Q25 with fastp, clone calling with MiXCR) and kept in-frame beta chains. Rows merge per CDR3 protein into single entries with the most common DNA and genes. Recorded for this sample are approximately 210,000 distinct CDR3 sequences; less than 40% of them occurred a single time. The ten largest clones take up 1.2% to 1.5% of the sample. Lymph node samples came from the axillary draining lymph nodes of breast cancer patients.

The chain is assembled from TRBV24-1 and TRBJ2-3; 9 of the junction bases match TRBD2. Sequences were obtained from axillary lymph node tissue. The receptor's source is a female donor with breast cancer. Some clones in this sample may be carry-over from other donors' samples. The bases read TGTGCCACCAGTATTCCTAGCGGGAATGCAGATACGCAGTATTTT. It translates as CATSIPSGNADTQYF.